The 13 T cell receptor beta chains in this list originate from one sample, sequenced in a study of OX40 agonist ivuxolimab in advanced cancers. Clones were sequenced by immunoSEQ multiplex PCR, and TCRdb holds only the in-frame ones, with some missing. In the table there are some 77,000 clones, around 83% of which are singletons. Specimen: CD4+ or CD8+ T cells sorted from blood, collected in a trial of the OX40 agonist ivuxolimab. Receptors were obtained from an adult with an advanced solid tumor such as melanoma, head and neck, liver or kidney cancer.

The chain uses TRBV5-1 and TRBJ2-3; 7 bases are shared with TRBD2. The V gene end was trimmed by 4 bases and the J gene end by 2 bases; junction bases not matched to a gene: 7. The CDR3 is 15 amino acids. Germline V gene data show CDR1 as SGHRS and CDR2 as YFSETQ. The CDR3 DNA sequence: TGCGCCAGCAGCGGGGCGGGGGTCCCCACAGATACGCAGTATTTT. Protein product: CASSGAGVPTDTQYF.

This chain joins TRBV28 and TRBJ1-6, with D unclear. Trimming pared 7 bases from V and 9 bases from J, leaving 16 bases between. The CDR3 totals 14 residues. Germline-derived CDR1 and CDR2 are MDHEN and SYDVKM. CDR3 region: CASTPFGSFSPLHF. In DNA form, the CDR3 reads TGTGCCAGCACCCCCTTCGGCAGCTTTTCACCCCTCCACTTT.

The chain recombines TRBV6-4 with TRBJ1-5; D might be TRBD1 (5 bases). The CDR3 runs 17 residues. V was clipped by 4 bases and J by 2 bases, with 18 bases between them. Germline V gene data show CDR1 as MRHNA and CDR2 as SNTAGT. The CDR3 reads CASSGGGSPWGNQPQHF. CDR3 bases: TGTGCCAGCAGTGGGGGGGGGAGCCCGTGGGGCAATCAGCCCCAGCATTTT.

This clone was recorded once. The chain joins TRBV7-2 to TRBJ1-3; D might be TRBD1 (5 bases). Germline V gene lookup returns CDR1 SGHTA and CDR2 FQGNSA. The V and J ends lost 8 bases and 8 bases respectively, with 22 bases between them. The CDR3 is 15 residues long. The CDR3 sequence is CASRPGIIGGDTIYF. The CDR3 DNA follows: TGTGCCAGCCGTCCCGGGATCATTGGGGGGGACACCATATATTTT.

The CDR3 sequence: CASSNPGLAGPRADTQYF. For the CDR3, the DNA is TGCGCCAGCAGCAATCCGGGACTAGCGGGACCTCGGGCAGATACGCAGTATTTT. The chain is built from TRBV5-1 and TRBJ2-3; 13 positions match TRBD2. CDR1 is SGHRS, CDR2 YFSETQ, per germline. There are 18 residues in the CDR3. V dropped 4 bases and J dropped 4; count of bases not matched to a gene: 12.

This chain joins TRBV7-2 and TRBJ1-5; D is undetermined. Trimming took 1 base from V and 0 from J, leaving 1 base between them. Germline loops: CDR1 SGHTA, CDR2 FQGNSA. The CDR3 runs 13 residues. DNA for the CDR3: TGTGCCAGCAGCTTAGATAGCAATCAGCCCCAGCATTTT. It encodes CASSLDSNQPQHF.

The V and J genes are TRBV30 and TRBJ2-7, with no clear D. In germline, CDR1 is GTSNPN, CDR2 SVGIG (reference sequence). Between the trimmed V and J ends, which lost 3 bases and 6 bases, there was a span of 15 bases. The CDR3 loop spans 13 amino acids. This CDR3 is CAWRRTRRSEQYF. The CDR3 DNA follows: TGTGCCTGGAGACGTACCCGGCGGAGCGAGCAGTACTTC.

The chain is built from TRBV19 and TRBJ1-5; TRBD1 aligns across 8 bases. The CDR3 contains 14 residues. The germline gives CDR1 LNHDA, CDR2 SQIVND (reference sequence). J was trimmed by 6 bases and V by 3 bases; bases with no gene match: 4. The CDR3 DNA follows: TGTGCCAGTAGTATGAGGACAGGGACTCAGCCCCAGCATTTT. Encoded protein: CASSMRTGTQPQHF.

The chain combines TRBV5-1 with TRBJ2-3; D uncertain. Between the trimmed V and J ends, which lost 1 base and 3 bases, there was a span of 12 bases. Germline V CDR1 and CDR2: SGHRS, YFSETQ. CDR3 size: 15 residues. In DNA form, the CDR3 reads TGCGCCAGCAGCTTGACCCCAGCGAGAACAGATACGCAGTATTTT. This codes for CASSLTPARTDTQYF.

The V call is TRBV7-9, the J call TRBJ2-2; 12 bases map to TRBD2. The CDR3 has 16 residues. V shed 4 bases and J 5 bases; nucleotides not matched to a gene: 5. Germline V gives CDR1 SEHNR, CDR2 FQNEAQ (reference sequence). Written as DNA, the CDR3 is TGTGCCAGCAGCTCCCAAACTAGCGGGAGGACCGGGGAGCTGTTTTTT. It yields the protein CASSSQTSGRTGELFF.

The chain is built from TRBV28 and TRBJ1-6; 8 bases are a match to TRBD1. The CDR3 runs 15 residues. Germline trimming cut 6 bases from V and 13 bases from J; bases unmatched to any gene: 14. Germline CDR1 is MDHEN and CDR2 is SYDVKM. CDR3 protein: CASRPPGQEASPLHF. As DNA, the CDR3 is TGTGCCAGCAGACCCCCGGGACAGGAGGCATCGCCCCTCCACTTT.

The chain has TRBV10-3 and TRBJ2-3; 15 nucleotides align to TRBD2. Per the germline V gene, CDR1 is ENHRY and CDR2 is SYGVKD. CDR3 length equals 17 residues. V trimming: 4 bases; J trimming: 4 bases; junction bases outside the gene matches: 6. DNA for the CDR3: TGTGCCATCAGTGCCCGGACTAGCGGGAGGGGCCCAGATACGCAGTATTTT. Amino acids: CAISARTSGRGPDTQYF.

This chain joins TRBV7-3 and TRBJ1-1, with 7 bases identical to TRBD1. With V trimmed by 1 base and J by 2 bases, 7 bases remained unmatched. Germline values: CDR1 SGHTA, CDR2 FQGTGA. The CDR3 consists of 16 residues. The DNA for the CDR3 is TGTGCCAGCAGCTTAAATCAGGCAGGGGGAAACACTGAAGCTTTCTTT. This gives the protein CASSLNQAGGNTEAFF.